The present TCR beta chain was sequenced within a study of cytomegalovirus exposure and HLA in healthy donors. It was with 60 Vbeta and 13 Jbeta primers that the PCR ran. Measured with immunoSEQ multiplex PCR; TCRdb has only the in-frame clones, and not every one. Of about 150,000 clones listed, approximately 71% are singletons. Germline-derived CDR1 and CDR2 are SGHTA and FQGTGA. This CDR3 spans 14 amino acids. After removal of 4 bases from V and 4 bases from J, the junction contained 2 bases not matched to a gene. Material for sequencing was PBMCs. This rearrangement joins TRBV7-3 to TRBJ1-1, with 11 bases aligning to TRBD1. The origin of this receptor is a man younger than 35 in good health and CMV-seropositive. The CDR3 bases are TGTGCCAGCAGCTCCGGGACAGGGGGCACTGAAGCTTTCTTT. Translation gives CASSSGTGGTEAFF.